This TCR beta chain was profiled in a study of shared clonotypes between healthy human individuals. About the research overall: In total, the donors were a couple of women and a few men aged 18 to 49. General study findings and limits: The represented genetic and exposure-history diversity was limited by the small number of donors. Shared across a few donors were around 5% of the naive CD4 clonotypes.

Trimming removed 5 bases from V and 3 bases from J, with 20 bases in between. The CDR3 spans 16 residues. CDR1 and CDR2 from the germline V gene are SGHAT and FQNNGV. DNA at 200 ng, 25,000 to 35,000 T cell genomes, went into sorted-subset replicate PCRs. Assay used: immunoSEQ multiplex PCR; TCRdb lists only in-frame clones, some missing. In the table there are about 2.5 million clones, approximately 90% of which are singletons. A note on this clone: No antigen is known for it.

The source is a man between 18 and 29 years old in good health. Some clones in this sample may be carry-over from other donors' samples. V usage is TRBV11-2 and J usage is TRBJ2-7; D is tentatively TRBD1 or TRBD2 (5 bases each). Material for sequencing was naive CD4+ T cells from PBMCs. Noted subset: CD45RA+ positively selected. CDR3 loop: CASSPIRGEGHYEQYF. In DNA, the CDR3 is TGTGCCAGCAGCCCCATTAGGGGCGAGGGGCACTACGAGCAGTACTTC.